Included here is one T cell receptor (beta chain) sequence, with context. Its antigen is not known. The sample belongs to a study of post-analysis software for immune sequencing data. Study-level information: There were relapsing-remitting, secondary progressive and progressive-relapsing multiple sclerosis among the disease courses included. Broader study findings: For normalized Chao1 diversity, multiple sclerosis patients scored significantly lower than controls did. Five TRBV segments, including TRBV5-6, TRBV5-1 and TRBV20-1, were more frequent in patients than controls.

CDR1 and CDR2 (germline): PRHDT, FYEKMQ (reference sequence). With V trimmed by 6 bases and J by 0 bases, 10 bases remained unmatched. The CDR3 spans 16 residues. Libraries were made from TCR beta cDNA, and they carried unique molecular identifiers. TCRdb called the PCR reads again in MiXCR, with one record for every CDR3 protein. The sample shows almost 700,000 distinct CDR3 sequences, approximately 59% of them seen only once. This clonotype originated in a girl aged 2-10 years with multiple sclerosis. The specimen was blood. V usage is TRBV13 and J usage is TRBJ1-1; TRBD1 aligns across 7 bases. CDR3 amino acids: CASSQLGGRMNTEAFF. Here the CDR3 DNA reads TGTGCCAGCAGTCAACTAGGGGGCCGCATGAACACTGAAGCTTTCTTT.